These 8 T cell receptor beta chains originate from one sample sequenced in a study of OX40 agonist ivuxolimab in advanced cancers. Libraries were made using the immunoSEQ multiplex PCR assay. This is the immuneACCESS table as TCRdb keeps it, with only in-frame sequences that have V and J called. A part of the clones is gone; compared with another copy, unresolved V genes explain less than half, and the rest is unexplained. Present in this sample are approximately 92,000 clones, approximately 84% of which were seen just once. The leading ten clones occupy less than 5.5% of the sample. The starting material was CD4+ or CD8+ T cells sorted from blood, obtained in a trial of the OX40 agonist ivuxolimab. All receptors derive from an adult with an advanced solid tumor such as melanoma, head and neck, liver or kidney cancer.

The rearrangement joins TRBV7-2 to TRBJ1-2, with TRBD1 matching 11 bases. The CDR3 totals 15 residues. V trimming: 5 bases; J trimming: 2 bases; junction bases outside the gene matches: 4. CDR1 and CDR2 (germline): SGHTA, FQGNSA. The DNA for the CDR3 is TGTGCCAGCAGCCCCTGGACAGGGGGCAACTATGGCTACACCTTC. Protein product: CASSPWTGGNYGYTF. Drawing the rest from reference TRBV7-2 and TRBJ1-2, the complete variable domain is GAGVSQSPSNKVTEKGKDVELRCDPISGHTALYWYRQSLGQGLEFLIYFQGNSAPDKSGLPSDRFSAERTGGSVSTLTIQRTQQEDSAVYLCASSPWTGGNYGYTFGSGTRLTVV.

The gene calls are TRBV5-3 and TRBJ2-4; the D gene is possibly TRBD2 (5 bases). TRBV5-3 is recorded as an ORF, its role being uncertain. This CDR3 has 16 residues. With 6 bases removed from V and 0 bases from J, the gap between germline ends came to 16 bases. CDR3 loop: CARTVGCGLAKNIQYF. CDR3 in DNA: TGTGCCAGAACTGTGGGTTGCGGGCTAGCCAAAAACATTCAGTACTTC.

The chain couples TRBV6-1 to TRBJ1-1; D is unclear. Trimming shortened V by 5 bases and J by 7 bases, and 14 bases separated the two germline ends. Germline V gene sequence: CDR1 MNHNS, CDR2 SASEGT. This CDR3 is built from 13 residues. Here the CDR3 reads CASSPREDLEAFF. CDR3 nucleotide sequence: TGTGCCAGCAGTCCACGGGAGGACCTTGAAGCTTTCTTT.

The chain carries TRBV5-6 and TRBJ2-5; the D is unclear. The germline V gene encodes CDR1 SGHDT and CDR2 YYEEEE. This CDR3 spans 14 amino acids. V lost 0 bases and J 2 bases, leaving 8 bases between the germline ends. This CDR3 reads CASSLGLTQETQYF. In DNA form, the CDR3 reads TGTGCCAGCAGCTTGGGGCTAACGCAAGAGACCCAGTACTTC. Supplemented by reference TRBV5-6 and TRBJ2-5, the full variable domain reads DAGVTQSPTHLIKTRGQQVTLRCSPKSGHDTVSWYQQALGQGPQFIFQYYEEEERQRGNFPDRFSGHQFPNYSSELNVNALLLGDSALYLCASSLGLTQETQYFGPGTRLLVL.

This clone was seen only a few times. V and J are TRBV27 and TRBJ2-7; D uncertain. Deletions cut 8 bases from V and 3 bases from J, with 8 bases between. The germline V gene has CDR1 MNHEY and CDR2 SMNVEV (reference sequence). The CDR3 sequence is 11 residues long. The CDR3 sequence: CASGEIYEQYF. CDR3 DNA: TGTGCCAGCGGCGAAATCTACGAGCAGTACTTC.

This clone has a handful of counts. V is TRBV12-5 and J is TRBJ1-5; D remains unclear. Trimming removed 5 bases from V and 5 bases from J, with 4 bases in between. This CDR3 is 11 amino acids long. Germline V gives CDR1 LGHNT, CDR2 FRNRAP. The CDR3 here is CASGPYQPQHF. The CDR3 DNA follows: TGTGCTAGTGGTCCCTATCAGCCCCAGCATTTT.

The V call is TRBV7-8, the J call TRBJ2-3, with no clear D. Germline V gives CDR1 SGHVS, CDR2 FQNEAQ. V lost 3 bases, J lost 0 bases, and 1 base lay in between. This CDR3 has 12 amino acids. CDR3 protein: CASSFSTDTQYF. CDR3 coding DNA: TGTGCCAGCAGCTTCAGCACAGATACGCAGTATTTT.

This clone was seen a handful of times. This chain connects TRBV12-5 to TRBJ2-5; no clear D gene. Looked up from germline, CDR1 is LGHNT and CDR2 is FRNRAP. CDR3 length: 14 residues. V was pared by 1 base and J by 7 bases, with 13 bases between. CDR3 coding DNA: TGTGCTAGTGGTTTGGGGTCAGGCCCGGGGACCCAGTACTTC. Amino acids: CASGLGSGPGTQYF.